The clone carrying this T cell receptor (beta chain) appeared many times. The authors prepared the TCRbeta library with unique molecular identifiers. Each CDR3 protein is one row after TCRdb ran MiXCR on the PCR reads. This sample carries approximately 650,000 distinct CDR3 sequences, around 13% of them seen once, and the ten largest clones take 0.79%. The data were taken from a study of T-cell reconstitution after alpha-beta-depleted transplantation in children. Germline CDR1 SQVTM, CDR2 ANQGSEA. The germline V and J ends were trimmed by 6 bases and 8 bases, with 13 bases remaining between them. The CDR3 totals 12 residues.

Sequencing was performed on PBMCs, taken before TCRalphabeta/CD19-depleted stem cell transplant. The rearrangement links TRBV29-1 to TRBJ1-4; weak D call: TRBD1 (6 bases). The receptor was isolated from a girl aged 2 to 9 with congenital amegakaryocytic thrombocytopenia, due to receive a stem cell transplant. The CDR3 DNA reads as TGCAGCGTAAGGGACATCGTCGAAAAACTGTTTTTT. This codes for CSVRDIVEKLFF.